This paragraph reports one TCR beta chain. Participant ages covered about 18 to 89 years across about 22 US areas. Participants' own reports of clinical history determined their cohort assignment. The assay was immunoSEQ multiplex PCR, and TCRdb's table has in-frame clones only and misses some. The sample consists of 50,000 to 65,000 clones, under 80% of them appearing once. This sample is drawn from a study of blood T cell repertoires in COVID-19. Study as a whole: Acute and convalescent COVID-19 samples came from the United States, Italy and Spain.

The CDR3 has 12 residues. Germline V gene sequence: CDR1 SQVTM, CDR2 ANQGSEA. The V and J ends lost 5 bases and 1 base respectively, with 8 bases between them. Sample: PBMCs or T cells enriched from blood (not recorded which). The J gene is TRBJ1-1, the V gene TRBV29-1; D perhaps matches TRBD1 (5 bases). This TCR was sampled from an older woman who had been exposed to COVID-19. DNA of the CDR3: TGCAGCGTTAGGACAACGAACACTGAAGCTTTCTTT. Translating gives CSVRTTNTEAFF.